This record covers a single T cell receptor (beta chain). What it binds is not known. The V end lost 1 base, the J end lost 4 bases, and 11 bases lay between the germline ends. This CDR3 is built from 14 residues. Germline V gene sequence: CDR1 KGHSH, CDR2 LQKENI. The sample is drawn from a study of shared clonotypes between healthy human individuals. It was into CD45RA+ naive and CD45RA-negative memory subsets that the CD4+ cells were split. The study, taken as a whole, reports: Researchers found naive subsets generally carried larger estimated richness than memory subsets. Enrolling few donors narrowed the genetic and exposure-history diversity that was represented.

The protocol was immunoSEQ multiplex PCR, while the TCRdb copy is restricted to in-frame clones and leaves out a portion. The table includes 1.4 million to 1.5 million clones, roughly 96% detected once. This TCR came from a young man in good health. The sample consisted of naive CD4+ T cells sorted from blood. The subset: CD45RA+ positively selected. The rearrangement joins TRBV18 to TRBJ2-7, with D possibly being TRBD1 or TRBD2 (5 bases each). This CDR3 is CASSPRGADYEQYF. DNA for the CDR3: TGTGCCAGCTCACCACGAGGGGCCGATTACGAGCAGTACTTC.